These 22 T cell receptor beta chains originate from one sample sequenced in a study of human T cells and chemical hapten exposure. One entry per CDR3 protein results from TCRdb running MiXCR on the RACE reads. The table lists about 81,000 distinct CDR3 sequences, 7% to 8% of them singletons, with roughly 1.5% in the top ten. The time point here: patch test 1, 2 weeks after DPC sensitization. Noted treatment: therapeutic diphenylcyclopropenone sensitization with weekly scalp DPC. The starting material was whole blood, obtained in connection with sensitization to the hapten diphenylcyclopropenone (DPC). Every receptor here comes from a woman in her 30s with alopecia areata. Some clones in this sample may be carry-over from other donors' samples.

This clonotype came up many times. The V call is TRBV3-1, the J call TRBJ2-3, with TRBD2 identical over 10 bases. J lost 2 bases, V lost 1 base, and 3 bases had no gene match. The CDR3 runs 16 residues. Germline-derived CDR1 and CDR2 are LGHDT and YNNKEL (reference sequence). CDR3 sequence (DNA): TGTGCCAGCAGCCAAGGGGGACTAGCGTACACAGATACGCAGTATTTT. Its protein is CASSQGGLAYTDTQYF.

This clonotype was seen a handful of times. This chain uses TRBV12-3 or TRBV12-4 with TRBJ2-1; 9 bases are shared with TRBD1. This CDR3 contains 15 residues. The trim removed 5 bases at V and 6 bases at J, leaving 8 bases unmatched. The CDR3 nucleotides read TGTGCCAGCAGTCGTAGCCGGGACAGGGTCAATGAGCAGTTCTTC. It is translated as CASSRSRDRVNEQFF.

The chain combines TRBV2 with TRBJ1-1, with D perhaps TRBD1 (5 bases). Germline CDR1 reads SNHLY; CDR2 reads FYNNEI. V lost 4 bases, J lost 2 bases, and 17 bases lay in between. The CDR3 is made up of 16 amino acids. The chain's CDR3 is CASSARRFGGNTEAFF. In DNA, the CDR3 is TGTGCCAGCAGTGCTAGGAGATTTGGGGGTAACACTGAAGCTTTCTTT.

This clonotype was observed many times. The chain carries TRBV9 and TRBJ1-3; tentatively, D is TRBD1 (5 bases). The CDR3 totals 14 residues. The germline gives CDR1 SGDLS, CDR2 YYNGEE. Trimming removed 4 bases at V and 0 bases at J, with 8 bases between. Here the CDR3 DNA reads TGTGCCAGCAGCCCACAGGTCTCTGGAAACACCATATATTTT. Amino acids: CASSPQVSGNTIYF.

This clonotype was recorded a few times. The chain employs TRBV11-2 and TRBJ1-1; unclear D gene. CDR1 and CDR2 (germline): SGHAT, FQNNGV. The CDR3 is 15 amino acids. Trimming took 3 bases from V and 1 from J, leaving 12 bases between them. As DNA, the CDR3 is TGTGCCAGCAGCTTTCGGCACCCCGGGAACACTGAAGCTTTCTTT. This translates into CASSFRHPGNTEAFF.

The gene calls are TRBV7-2 and TRBJ1-4; a possible D gene is TRBD1 (6 bases). The CDR3 spans 15 residues. Germline CDR1 reads SGHTA; CDR2 reads FQGNSA. Deletions cut 1 base from V and 5 bases from J, with 11 bases between. The chain's CDR3 is CASSLERGRNEKLFF. DNA for the CDR3: TGTGCCAGCAGCTTAGAACGGGGGCGGAATGAAAAACTGTTTTTT. Complete variable domain (other parts from reference TRBV7-2 and TRBJ1-4): GAGVSQSPSNKVTEKGKDVELRCDPISGHTALYWYRQSLGQGLEFLIYFQGNSAPDKSGLPSDRFSAERTGGSVSTLTIQRTQQEDSAVYLCASSLERGRNEKLFFGSGTQLSVL.

The chain has TRBV27 and TRBJ2-6, with TRBD2 as a possible D gene (5 bases). CDR1 and CDR2 from the germline V gene are MNHEY and SMNVEV (reference sequence). V shed 6 bases and J shed 0 bases, with 15 bases lying between them. The CDR3 runs to 17 residues. As DNA, the CDR3 is TGTGCCAGCAGGCAGACCGGACGGGGCTCTGGGGCCAACGTCCTGACTTTC. Translating gives CASRQTGRGSGANVLTF.

This clonotype was recorded many times. The V and J genes are TRBV7-9 and TRBJ2-5; a possible D gene is TRBD2 (6 bases). The CDR3 sequence is 13 residues long. CDR1 SEHNR and CDR2 FQNEAQ come from the germline V gene (reference sequence). Trimming took 5 bases from V and 5 from J, leaving 12 bases between them. The DNA of the CDR3 is TGTGCCAGCAGCGAGGGACTGCCGGAGACCCAGTACTTC. This translates into CASSEGLPETQYF.

This clonotype was seen many times. J is TRBJ2-1 and V is TRBV7-2; unclear D gene. Germline-derived CDR1 and CDR2 are SGHTA and FQGNSA. This CDR3 region has 14 residues. Trimming cost V 6 bases and J 2 bases, with 11 bases left between them. For the CDR3, the DNA is TGTGCCAGCAGAAGTGGTGGTCCCTACAATGAGCAGTTCTTC. It codes for CASRSGGPYNEQFF.

This clonotype showed up many times. The J gene is TRBJ1-1, the V gene TRBV5-1; D might be TRBD1 (5 bases). This CDR3 comprises 14 residues. CDR1 and CDR2 (germline): SGHRS, YFSETQ. Trimming shortened V by 4 bases and J by 2 bases, and 12 bases separated the two germline ends. The CDR3 DNA reads as TGCGCCAGCAGCACTGACAGAAAAAACACTGAAGCTTTCTTT. Its protein product is CASSTDRKNTEAFF.

This clonotype was detected only a few times. This rearrangement joins TRBV30 to TRBJ1-1, with TRBD1 matching 7 bases. Per germline, CDR1 GTSNPN and CDR2 SVGIG (reference sequence). With 6 bases clipped from V and 2 bases from J, the junction kept 9 bases outside the gene matches. The CDR3 runs to 14 residues. The CDR3 protein is CACLLGTANTEAFF. CDR3 in DNA: TGTGCCTGCCTACTAGGGACAGCCAACACTGAAGCTTTCTTT.

Only a few counts were recorded for this clonotype. DNA of the CDR3: TGTGCCAGCAGTGTCAGTACTGCAGATACGCAGTATTTT. Translation: CASSVSTADTQYF. The chain recombines TRBV2 with TRBJ2-3; D gene unclear. Deletions cut 4 bases from V and 4 bases from J, with 9 bases between. CDR3 length: 13 residues. Germline V CDR1 and CDR2: SNHLY, FYNNEI.

In its sample, this clonotype was seen many times. The V call is TRBV2, the J call TRBJ2-1, with D possibly TRBD2 on 6 matching bases. CDR1 and CDR2 from the germline V gene are SNHLY and FYNNEI. This CDR3 has 13 residues. Trimming stripped 8 bases from V and 3 bases from J, with 11 bases between. The CDR3 protein is CASGTESYNEQFF. CDR3 coding DNA: TGTGCCAGCGGGACTGAAAGCTACAATGAGCAGTTCTTC.

This clonotype occurred many times. This chain connects TRBV2 to TRBJ2-2, with TRBD1 identical over 7 bases. This CDR3 has 15 residues. The germline CDR1 and CDR2 sequences are SNHLY and FYNNEI. Trimming took 4 bases from V and 0 from J; bases not matched to a gene: 2. CDR3 bases: TGTGCCAGCAGTGTGCAGGGGGCGAACACCGGGGAGCTGTTTTTT. This gives the protein CASSVQGANTGELFF.

This clonotype was detected ten times or more. The J gene is TRBJ2-3, the V gene TRBV29-1; 8 bases line up with TRBD1. V trimming: 7 bases; J trimming: 4 bases; junction bases outside the gene matches: 7. The CDR3 runs 13 residues. Per germline, CDR1 SQVTM and CDR2 ANQGSEA. The chain's CDR3 is CSARTGSADTQYF. Here the CDR3 DNA reads TGCAGCGCTCGGACAGGGTCTGCAGATACGCAGTATTTT.

This clonotype was counted between two and nine times. The chain joins TRBV5-1 to TRBJ2-7; 8 bases agree with TRBD2. J was trimmed by 2 bases and V by 5 bases; bases with no gene match: 9. There are 15 residues in the CDR3. Germline V gene data show CDR1 as SGHRS and CDR2 as YFSETQ. CDR3 loop: CASSPSGGRTYEQYF. The CDR3 bases are TGCGCCAGCAGTCCCAGCGGGGGAAGGACCTACGAGCAGTACTTC.

This clonotype has a count of ten or more. The rearrangement links TRBV12-3 or TRBV12-4 to TRBJ1-2; D remains ambiguous. The CDR3 contains 13 residues. Trimming left V 5 bases short and J 8 bases short, with 15 bases between. The CDR3 protein is CASSLTDTLGYTF. The CDR3 DNA reads as TGTGCCAGCAGTCTGACTGATACTTTGGGCTACACCTTC.

This clonotype was counted at least ten times. V gene TRBV6-5 combines with J gene TRBJ2-3; 9 positions match TRBD2. From germline, CDR1 is MNHEY and CDR2 SVGAGI. With V trimmed by 1 base and J by 0 bases, 2 bases remained unmatched. This CDR3 has 16 amino acids. CDR3 protein: CASSYWLAGSTDTQYF. The CDR3 region has the DNA TGTGCCAGCAGTTACTGGCTAGCGGGGAGCACAGATACGCAGTATTTT.

This clonotype has ten or more counts. V usage is TRBV6-6 and J usage is TRBJ2-7, with 11 bases identical to TRBD1. CDR1 and CDR2 from the germline V gene are MNHNY and SVGAGI (reference sequence). Losses at the gene ends were 9 bases for V and 1 base for J; bases not matched to a gene: 8. This CDR3 contains 15 residues. The CDR3 DNA sequence: TGTGCCAGTTACCCCGGGACAGGGGGATCCTACGAGCAGTACTTC. Translating it yields CASYPGTGGSYEQYF.

This clonotype was found many times. The junction departs from the called germline gene at one end, perhaps through a read error. The V and J genes are TRBV7-7 and TRBJ2-1; the match to TRBD2 covers 8 bases. This CDR3 has 14 amino acids. Germline values: CDR1 SSHAT, CDR2 FNYEAQ (reference sequence). CDR3 DNA sequence: TGTGCTAGCAGCCCGGGGGGGACCTACAATGAGCAGTTCTTC. Translation gives CASSPGGTYNEQFF.

Concerning this clonotype itself: One end of the junction is discordant with germline, which a read error may explain. J is TRBJ1-6 and V is TRBV12-3 or TRBV12-4; D unresolved. The CDR3 contains 14 residues. CDR3 nucleotide sequence: TGTGCCAGCAGTTTCGGGTCCCGTAATTCACCCCTCTACTTT. Amino acid sequence: CASSFGSRNSPLYF.

This clonotype was counted at least ten times. This chain links TRBV5-1 with TRBJ2-7; tentative D call: TRBD2 (7 bases). The germline gives CDR1 SGHRS, CDR2 YFSETQ. The V and J ends lost 5 bases and 2 bases respectively, with 20 bases between them. This CDR3 contains 16 residues. DNA for the CDR3: TGCGCCAGCAGGGCCCATCTAGCGGACAGAACCTACGAGCAGTACTTC. Protein sequence: CASRAHLADRTYEQYF.